The rows below give T cell receptor beta chains drawn from one sample of a study of identical twins. TCRdb passed the 5' RACE reads through MiXCR, listing each CDR3 protein once. This sample has hundreds of thousands of distinct CDR3 sequences, with 20% to 30% found just once. This sample was also put to use in a study of T cells expressing NK-cell markers.

Material for sequencing was CD4+ T cells sorted from blood. These receptors all stem from a woman under 30 in good health. The CDR3 runs from the conserved cysteine through the conserved F or W. The D gene is left open where the match is weak. Size tells how often a clone was seen (once, few, many) or the class of an expanded clone, and some rows leave it out.

d_call: .; v_call: TRBV6-1; j_call: TRBJ2-1; clone_size: few; cdr3_nt: TGTGCCAGCAGTCCGATCGGGACAACCTACAATGAGCAGTTCTTC; cdr3_aa: CASSPIGTTYNEQFF
d_call: .; v_call: TRBV20-1; j_call: TRBJ1-6; clone_size: .; cdr3_nt: TGCAGTGCTAGACCCAGGGCAGGGAATTCACCCCTCCACTTT; cdr3_aa: CSARPRAGNSPLHF
d_call: .; v_call: TRBV2; j_call: TRBJ1-2; clone_size: few; cdr3_nt: TGTGCCAGCGGCTACACTGGGGAAGGCTACACCTTC; cdr3_aa: CASGYTGEGYTF
d_call: TRBD2; v_call: TRBV11-3; j_call: TRBJ2-1; clone_size: .; cdr3_nt: TGTGCCAGCAGCCCACGGCGGGGGATCTATGAGCAGTTCTTC; cdr3_aa: CASSPRRGIYEQFF
d_call: .; v_call: TRBV5-4; j_call: TRBJ2-5; clone_size: .; cdr3_nt: TGTGCCAGCAGCTTGATAACCCTAAGTGGAGGCGGAGAGACCCAGTACTTC; cdr3_aa: CASSLITLSGGGETQYF
d_call: TRBD2; v_call: TRBV7-2; j_call: TRBJ2-7; clone_size: .; cdr3_nt: TGTGCCAGCAGCGAGTCCCGGGGACTAAAAGGAATTGAGCAGTACTTC; cdr3_aa: CASSESRGLKGIEQYF
d_call: .; v_call: TRBV29-1; j_call: TRBJ1-1; clone_size: many; cdr3_nt: TGCAGCGCGTCCGCGGGGACTGAAGCTTTCTTT; cdr3_aa: CSASAGTEAFF
d_call: TRBD2; v_call: TRBV5-1; j_call: TRBJ2-7; clone_size: .; cdr3_nt: TGCGCCAGCAGCTCCGGACTAGCGGGAGATGAGCAGTACTTC; cdr3_aa: CASSSGLAGDEQYF
d_call: TRBD2; v_call: TRBV12-3/TRBV12-4; j_call: TRBJ2-7; clone_size: few; cdr3_nt: TGTGCCAGCAGTTCCCGGGCTAGCGGCCTCTCCTACGAGCAGTACTTC; cdr3_aa: CASSSRASGLSYEQYF
d_call: .; v_call: TRBV12-3/TRBV12-4; j_call: TRBJ2-4; clone_size: .; cdr3_nt: TGTGCCAGCAGACGGGACACACACATTCAGTACTTC; cdr3_aa: CASRRDTHIQYF